A single sample is the source of the 7 T cell receptor beta chains below, sequenced in a study. TCRdb re-called the 5' RACE reads with MiXCR, one entry per CDR3 protein. Among tens of thousands of distinct CDR3 sequences listed, less than 25% were seen once. Input material: memory CD4+ T cells sorted from a lymph node. The subset here: memory CD4+ T cells, CD4+CD45RO+CD25-. The receptors come from a female donor with breast cancer.

This clonotype has just a few counts. The V call is TRBV20-1, the J call TRBJ2-5, with D perhaps matching TRBD1 (5 bases). V was trimmed by 1 base and J by 5 bases, leaving 5 bases between them. There are 11 residues in the CDR3. Germline CDR1 is DFQATT and CDR2 is SNEGSKA (reference sequence). The DNA of the CDR3 is TGCAGTGCTAGAGGGGGCGAGACCCAGTACTTC. Translated: CSARGGETQYF.

This clonotype was picked up a small number of times. The chain carries TRBV6-5 and TRBJ2-7, with 16 bases lining up with TRBD2. J was trimmed by 8 bases and V by 2 bases; bases with no gene match: 3. Germline V CDR1 and CDR2: MNHEY, SVGAGI. The CDR3 runs 15 residues. The CDR3 sequence is CASSYKGLAGGKQYF. The CDR3 DNA reads as TGTGCCAGCAGTTACAAGGGACTAGCGGGGGGGAAGCAGTACTTC.

J is TRBJ2-1 and V is TRBV6-2 or TRBV6-3; 8 bases agree with TRBD2. The germline V gene has CDR1 MNHEY and CDR2 SVGEGT. V shed 7 bases and J 4 bases; nucleotides not matched to a gene: 15. The CDR3 is 17 residues long. The CDR3 DNA follows: TGTGCCAGCAAACCGCAACCGGGACTAGAGATTTACAATGAGCAGTTCTTC. It encodes CASKPQPGLEIYNEQFF.

The rearrangement links TRBV7-9 to TRBJ2-1, with unresolved D. V shed 5 bases and J shed 4 bases, with 18 bases lying between them. From germline, CDR1 is SEHNR and CDR2 FQNEAQ (reference sequence). The CDR3 consists of 16 residues. CDR3 nucleotides: TGTGCCAGCAGCCCCTACTCGGGCCCCCCTTACAATGAGCAGTTCTTC. This sequence encodes CASSPYSGPPYNEQFF.

Many counts were recorded for this clonotype. The chain employs TRBV7-8 and TRBJ1-2; the match to TRBD1 covers 9 bases. Per germline, CDR1 SGHVS and CDR2 FQNEAQ. After removal of 5 bases from V and 8 bases from J, the junction contained 12 bases not matched to a gene. This CDR3 spans 15 amino acids. The CDR3 coding sequence is TGTGCCAGCAGCACCCATCGGGACAGGGACGAGGGCTACACCTTC. It is translated as CASSTHRDRDEGYTF.

Turning to this clonotype: This could be a read error, since a much larger clone is one nucleotide away. This chain links TRBV6-5 with TRBJ1-5; no reliable D call. Trimming pared 8 bases from V and 9 bases from J, leaving 14 bases between. This CDR3 has 12 residues. Germline CDR1 MNHEY, CDR2 SVGAGI. CDR3 loop: CASGSGFRPQHF. The DNA of the CDR3 is TGTGCCAGCGGTTCGGGGTTTCGGCCCCAGCATTTT.

The chain joins TRBV9 to TRBJ2-3; 12 nucleotides align to TRBD2. Germline CDR1 and CDR2: SGDLS and YYNGEE. V lost 0 bases to trimming and J lost 4 bases; unmatched junction nucleotides: 3. The CDR3 is made up of 16 amino acids. Here the CDR3 DNA reads TGTGCCAGCAGCGTAGATCCTAGCGGGGGGGCAGATACGCAGTATTTT. This gives the protein CASSVDPSGGADTQYF.